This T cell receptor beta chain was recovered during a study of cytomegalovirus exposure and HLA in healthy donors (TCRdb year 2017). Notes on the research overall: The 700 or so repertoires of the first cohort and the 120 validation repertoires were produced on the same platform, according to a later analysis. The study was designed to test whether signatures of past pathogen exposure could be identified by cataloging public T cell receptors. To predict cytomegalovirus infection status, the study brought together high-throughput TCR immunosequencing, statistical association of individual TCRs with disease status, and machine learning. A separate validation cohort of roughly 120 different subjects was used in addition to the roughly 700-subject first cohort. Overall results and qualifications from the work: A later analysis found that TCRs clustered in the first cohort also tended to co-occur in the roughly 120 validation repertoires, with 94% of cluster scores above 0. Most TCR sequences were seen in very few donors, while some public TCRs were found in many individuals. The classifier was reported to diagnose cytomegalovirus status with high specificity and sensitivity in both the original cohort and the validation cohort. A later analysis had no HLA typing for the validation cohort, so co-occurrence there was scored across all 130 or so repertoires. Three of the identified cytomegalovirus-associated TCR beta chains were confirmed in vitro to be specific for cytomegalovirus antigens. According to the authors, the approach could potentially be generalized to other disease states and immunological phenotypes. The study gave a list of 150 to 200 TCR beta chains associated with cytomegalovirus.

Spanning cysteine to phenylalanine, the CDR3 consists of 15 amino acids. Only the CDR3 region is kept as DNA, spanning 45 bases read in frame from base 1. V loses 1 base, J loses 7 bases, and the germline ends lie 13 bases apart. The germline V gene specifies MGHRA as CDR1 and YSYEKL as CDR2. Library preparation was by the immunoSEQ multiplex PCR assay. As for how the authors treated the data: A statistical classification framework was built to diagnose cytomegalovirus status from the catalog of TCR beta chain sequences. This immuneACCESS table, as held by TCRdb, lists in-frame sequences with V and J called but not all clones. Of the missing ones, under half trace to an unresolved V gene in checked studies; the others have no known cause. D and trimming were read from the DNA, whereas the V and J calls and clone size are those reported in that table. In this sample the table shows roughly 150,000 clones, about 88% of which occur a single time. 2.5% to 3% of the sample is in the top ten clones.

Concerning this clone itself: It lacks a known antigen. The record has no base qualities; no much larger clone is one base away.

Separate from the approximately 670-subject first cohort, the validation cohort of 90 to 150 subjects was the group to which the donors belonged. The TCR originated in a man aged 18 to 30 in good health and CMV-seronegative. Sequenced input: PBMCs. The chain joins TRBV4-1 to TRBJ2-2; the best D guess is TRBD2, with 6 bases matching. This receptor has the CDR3 CASSQAGLFGGELFF. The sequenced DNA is TGCGCCAGCAGCCAAGCGGGACTTTTCGGCGGGGAGCTGTTTTTT.